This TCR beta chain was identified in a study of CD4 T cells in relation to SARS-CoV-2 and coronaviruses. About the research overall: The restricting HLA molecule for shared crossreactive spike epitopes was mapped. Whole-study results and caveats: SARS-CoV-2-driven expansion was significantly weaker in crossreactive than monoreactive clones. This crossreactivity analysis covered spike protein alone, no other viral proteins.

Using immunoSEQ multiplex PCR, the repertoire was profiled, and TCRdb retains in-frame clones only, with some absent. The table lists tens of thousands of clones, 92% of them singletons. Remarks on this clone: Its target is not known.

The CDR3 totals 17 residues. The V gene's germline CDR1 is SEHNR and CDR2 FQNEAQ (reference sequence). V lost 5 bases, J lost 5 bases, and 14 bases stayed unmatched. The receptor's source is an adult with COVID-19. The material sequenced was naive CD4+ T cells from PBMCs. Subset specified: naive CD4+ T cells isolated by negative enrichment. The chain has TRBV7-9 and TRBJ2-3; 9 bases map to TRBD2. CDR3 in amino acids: CASSPPILAGAQDTQYF. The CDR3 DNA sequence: TGTGCCAGCAGCCCGCCCATTTTAGCGGGGGCTCAAGATACGCAGTATTTT.